This T cell receptor (beta chain) was identified in a study of blood T cell repertoires in COVID-19. Overall study: Material from acute and convalescent COVID-19 was sourced from the United States, Italy and Spain. In each case, the material was cDNA or gDNA derived from T cells, B-cell-depleted T cells, or PBMCs.

The CDR3 is made up of 13 amino acids. The germline V gene has CDR1 MDHEN and CDR2 SYDVKM. V lost 7 bases and J 0 bases, leaving 6 bases between the germline ends. Here immunoSEQ multiplex PCR was the method, and the copy in TCRdb shows in-frame clones only, minus some. This sample carries a few hundred thousand clones, approximately 85% of them seen once, and the ten largest clones take roughly 7.8%. The source material was peripheral blood. The rearrangement links TRBV28 to TRBJ2-2; D not resolved. The receptor's source is a human donor in a cohort sampled during active COVID-19. CDR3 sequence: CASKTANTGELFF. CDR3 nucleotide sequence: TGTGCCAGCAAAACGGCGAACACCGGGGAGCTGTTTTTT.